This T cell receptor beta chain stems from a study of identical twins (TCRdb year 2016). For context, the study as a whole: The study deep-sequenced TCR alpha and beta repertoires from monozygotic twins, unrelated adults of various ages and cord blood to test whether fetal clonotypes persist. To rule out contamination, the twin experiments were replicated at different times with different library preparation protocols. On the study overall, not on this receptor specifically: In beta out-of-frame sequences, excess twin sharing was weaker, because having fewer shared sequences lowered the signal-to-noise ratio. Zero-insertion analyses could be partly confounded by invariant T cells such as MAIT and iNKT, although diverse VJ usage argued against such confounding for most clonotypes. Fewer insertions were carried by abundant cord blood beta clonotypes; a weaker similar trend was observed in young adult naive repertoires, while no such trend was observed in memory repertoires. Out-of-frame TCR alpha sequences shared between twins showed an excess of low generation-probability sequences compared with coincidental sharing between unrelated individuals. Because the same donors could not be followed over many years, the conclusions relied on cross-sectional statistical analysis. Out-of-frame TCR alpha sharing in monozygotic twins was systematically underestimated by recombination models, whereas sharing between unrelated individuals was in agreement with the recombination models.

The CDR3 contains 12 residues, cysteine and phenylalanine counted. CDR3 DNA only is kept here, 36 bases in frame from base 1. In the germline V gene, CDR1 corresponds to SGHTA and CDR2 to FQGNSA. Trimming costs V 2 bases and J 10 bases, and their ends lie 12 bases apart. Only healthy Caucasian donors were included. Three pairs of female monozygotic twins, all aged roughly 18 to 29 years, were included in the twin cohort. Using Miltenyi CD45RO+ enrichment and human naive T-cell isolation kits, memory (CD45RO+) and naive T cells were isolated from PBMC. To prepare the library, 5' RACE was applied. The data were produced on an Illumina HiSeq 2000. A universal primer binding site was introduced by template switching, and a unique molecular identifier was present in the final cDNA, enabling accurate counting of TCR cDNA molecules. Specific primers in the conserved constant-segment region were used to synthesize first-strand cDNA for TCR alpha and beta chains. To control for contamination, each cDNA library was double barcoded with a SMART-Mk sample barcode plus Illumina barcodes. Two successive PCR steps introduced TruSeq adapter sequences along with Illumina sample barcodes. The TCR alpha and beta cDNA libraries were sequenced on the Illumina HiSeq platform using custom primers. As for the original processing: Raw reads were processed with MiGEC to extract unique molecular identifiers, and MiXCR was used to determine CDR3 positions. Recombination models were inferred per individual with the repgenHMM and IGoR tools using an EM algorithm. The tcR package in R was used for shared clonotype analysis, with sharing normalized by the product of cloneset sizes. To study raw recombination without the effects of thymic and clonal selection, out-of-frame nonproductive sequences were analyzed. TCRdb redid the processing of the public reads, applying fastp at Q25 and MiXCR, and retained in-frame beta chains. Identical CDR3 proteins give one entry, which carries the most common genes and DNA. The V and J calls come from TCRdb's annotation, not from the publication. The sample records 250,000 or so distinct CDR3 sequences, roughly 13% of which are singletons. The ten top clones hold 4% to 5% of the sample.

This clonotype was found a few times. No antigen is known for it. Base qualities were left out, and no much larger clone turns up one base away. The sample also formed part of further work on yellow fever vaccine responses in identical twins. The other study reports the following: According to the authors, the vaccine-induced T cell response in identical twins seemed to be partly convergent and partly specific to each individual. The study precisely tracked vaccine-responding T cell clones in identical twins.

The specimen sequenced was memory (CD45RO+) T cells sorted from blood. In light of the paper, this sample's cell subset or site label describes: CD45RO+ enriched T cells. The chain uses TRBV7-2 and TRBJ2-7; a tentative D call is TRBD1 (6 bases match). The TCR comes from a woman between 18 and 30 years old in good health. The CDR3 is CASSLNLGGQYF. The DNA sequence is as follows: TGTGCCAGCAGCTTAAACCTAGGGGGACAGTACTTC.